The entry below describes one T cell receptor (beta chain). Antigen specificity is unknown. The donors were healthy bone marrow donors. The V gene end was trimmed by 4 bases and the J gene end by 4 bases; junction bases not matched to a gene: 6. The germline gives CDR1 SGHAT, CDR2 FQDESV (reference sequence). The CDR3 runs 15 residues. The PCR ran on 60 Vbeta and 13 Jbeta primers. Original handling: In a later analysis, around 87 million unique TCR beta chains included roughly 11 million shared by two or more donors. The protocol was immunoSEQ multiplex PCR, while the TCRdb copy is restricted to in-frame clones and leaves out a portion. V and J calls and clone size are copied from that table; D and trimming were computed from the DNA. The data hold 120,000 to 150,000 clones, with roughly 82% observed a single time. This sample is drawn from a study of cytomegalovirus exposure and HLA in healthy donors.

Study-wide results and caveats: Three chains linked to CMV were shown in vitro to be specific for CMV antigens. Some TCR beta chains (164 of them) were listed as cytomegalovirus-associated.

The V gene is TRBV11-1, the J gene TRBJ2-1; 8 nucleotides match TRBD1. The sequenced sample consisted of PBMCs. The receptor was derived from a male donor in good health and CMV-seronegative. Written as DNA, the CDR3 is TGTGCCAGCAGCTCGCAGGGGGCGGGATACAATGAGCAGTTCTTC. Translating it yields CASSSQGAGYNEQFF.